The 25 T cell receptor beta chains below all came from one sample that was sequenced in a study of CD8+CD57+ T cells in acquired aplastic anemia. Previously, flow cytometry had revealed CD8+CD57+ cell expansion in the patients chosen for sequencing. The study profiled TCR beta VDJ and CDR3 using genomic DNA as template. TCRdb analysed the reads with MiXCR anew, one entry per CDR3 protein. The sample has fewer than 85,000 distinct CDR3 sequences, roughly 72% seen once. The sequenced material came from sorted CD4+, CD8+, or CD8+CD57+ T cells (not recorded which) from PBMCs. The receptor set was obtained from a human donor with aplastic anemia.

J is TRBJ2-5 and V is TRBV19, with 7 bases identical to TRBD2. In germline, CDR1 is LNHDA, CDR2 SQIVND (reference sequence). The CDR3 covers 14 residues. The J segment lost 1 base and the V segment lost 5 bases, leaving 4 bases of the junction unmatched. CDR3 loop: CASSWTRTQETQYF. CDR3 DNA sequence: TGTGCCAGTAGTTGGACTAGAACCCAAGAGACCCAGTACTTC.

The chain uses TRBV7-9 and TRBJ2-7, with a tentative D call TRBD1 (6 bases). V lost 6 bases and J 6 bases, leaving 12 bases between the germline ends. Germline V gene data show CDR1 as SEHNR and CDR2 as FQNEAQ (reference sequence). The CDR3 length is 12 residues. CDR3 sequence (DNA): TGTGCCAGCAGAAAAGAACAGGGCGAGCAGTACTTC. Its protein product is CASRKEQGEQYF.

CDR3 DNA: TGCAGTGCTCATCCGGGACAGGGGAAAGATTCACCCCTCCACTTT. Amino acid sequence: CSAHPGQGKDSPLHF. The chain links TRBV20-1 to TRBJ1-6; 10 bases match TRBD1. Losses at the gene ends were 5 bases for V and 8 bases for J; bases not matched to a gene: 9. This CDR3 comprises 15 residues. Germline CDR1 is DFQATT and CDR2 is SNEGSKA (reference sequence).

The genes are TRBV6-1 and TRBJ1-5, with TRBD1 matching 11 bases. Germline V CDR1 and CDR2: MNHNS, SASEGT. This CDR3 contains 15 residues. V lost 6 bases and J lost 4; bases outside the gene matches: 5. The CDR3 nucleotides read TGTGCCAGCAGCCGGACAGGGGGCACGAATCAGCCCCAGCATTTT. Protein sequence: CASSRTGGTNQPQHF.

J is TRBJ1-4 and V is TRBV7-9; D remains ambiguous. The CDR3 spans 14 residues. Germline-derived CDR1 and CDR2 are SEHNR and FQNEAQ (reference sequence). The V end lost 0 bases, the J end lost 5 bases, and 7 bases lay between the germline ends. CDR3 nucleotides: TGTGCCAGCAGCTTAGCTCAGTACAATGAAAAACTGTTTTTT. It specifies CASSLAQYNEKLFF.

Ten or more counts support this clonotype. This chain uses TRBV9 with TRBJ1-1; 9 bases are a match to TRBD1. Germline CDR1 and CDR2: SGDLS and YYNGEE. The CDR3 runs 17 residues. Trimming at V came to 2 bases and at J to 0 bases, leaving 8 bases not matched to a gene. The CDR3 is CASSVIGQGTMNTEAFF. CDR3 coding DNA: TGTGCCAGCAGCGTCATAGGACAGGGGACCATGAACACTGAAGCTTTCTTT.

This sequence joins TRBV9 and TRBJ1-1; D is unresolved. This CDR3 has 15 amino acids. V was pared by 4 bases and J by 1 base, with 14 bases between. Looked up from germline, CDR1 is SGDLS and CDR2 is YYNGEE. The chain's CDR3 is CASSPQGVANTEAFF. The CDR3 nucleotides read TGTGCCAGCAGCCCCCAAGGTGTGGCGAACACTGAAGCTTTCTTT. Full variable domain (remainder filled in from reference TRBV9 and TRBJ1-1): DSGVTQTPKHLITATGQRVTLRCSPRSGDLSVYWYQQSLDQGLQFLIQYYNGEERAKGNILERFSAQQFPDLHSELNLSSLELGDSALYFCASSPQGVANTEAFFGQGTRLTVV.

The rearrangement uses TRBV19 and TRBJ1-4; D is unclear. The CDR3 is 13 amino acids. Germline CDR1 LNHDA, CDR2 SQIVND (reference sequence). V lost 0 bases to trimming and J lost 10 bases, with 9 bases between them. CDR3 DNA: TGTGCCAGTAGTATAGATCTATCCGGAAAACTGTTTTTT. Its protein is CASSIDLSGKLFF.

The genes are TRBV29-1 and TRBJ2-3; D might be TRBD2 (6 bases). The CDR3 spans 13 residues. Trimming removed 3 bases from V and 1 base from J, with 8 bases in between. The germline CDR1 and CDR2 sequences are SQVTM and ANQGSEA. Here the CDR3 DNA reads TGCAGCGTTGAGCGCGGGGGCACAGATACGCAGTATTTT. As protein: CSVERGGTDTQYF.

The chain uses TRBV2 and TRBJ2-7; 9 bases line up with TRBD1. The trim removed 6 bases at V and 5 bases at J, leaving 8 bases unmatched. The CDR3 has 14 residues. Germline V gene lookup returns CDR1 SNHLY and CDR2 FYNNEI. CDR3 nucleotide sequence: TGTGCCAGCAGCCTCCGGGACAGGGCCGACGAGCAGTACTTC. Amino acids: CASSLRDRADEQYF.

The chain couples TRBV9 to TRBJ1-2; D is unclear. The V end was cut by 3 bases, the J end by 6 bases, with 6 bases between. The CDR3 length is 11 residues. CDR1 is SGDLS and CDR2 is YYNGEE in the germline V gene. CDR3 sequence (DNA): TGTGCCAGCAGCGCCCCGGATGGCTACACCTTC. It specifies CASSAPDGYTF.

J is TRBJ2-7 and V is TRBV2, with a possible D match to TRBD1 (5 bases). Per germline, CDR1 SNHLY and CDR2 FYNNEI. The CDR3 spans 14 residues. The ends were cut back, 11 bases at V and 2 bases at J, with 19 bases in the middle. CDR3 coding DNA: TGTGCCTCCTTAAGAACAGGCGTTACCTACGAGCAGTACTTC. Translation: CASLRTGVTYEQYF.

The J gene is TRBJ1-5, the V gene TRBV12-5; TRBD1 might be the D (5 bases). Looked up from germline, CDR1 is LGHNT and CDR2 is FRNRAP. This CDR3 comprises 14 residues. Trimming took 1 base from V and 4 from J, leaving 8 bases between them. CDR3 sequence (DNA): TGTGCTAGTGGTTTGGGGGGCAAGAATCAGCCCCAGCATTTT. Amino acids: CASGLGGKNQPQHF.

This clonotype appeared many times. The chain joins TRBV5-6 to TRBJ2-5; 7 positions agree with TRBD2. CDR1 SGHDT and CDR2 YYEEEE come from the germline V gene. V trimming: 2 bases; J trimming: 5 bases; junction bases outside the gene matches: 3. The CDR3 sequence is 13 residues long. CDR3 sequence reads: CASSFASGETQYF. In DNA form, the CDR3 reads TGTGCCAGCAGCTTTGCTAGCGGTGAGACCCAGTACTTC.

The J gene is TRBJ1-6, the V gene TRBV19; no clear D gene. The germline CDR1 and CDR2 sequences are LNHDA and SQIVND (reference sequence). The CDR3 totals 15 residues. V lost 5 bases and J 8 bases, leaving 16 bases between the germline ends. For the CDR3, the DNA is TGTGCCAGTAGTGGTGAGATAGGGAAAGATTCACCCCTCCACTTT. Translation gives CASSGEIGKDSPLHF.

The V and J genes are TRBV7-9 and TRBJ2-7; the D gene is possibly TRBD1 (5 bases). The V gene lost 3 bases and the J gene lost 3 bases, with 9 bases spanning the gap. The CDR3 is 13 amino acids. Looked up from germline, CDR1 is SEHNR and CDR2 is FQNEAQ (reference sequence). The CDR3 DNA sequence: TGTGCCAGCAGCTTTGGCGGACACTACGAGCAGTACTTC. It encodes CASSFGGHYEQYF.

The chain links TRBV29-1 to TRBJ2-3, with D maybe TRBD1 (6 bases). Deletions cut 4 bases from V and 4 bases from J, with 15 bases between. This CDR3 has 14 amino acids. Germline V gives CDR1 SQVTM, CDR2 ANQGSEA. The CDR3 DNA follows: TGCAGCGTTGTTCGGACAGCGTCTCCAGATACGCAGTATTTT. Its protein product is CSVVRTASPDTQYF.

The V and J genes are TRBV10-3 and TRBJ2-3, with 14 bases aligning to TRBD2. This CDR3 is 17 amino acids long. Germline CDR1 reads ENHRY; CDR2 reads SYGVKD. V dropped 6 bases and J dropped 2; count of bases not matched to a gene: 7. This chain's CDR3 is CAIRGTSGGQYTDTQYF. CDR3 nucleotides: TGTGCCATCAGGGGGACTAGCGGGGGCCAATACACAGATACGCAGTATTTT.

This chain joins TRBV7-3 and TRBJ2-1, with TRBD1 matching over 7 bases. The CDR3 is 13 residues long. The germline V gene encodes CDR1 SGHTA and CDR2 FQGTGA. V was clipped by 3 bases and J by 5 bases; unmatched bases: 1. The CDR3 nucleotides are TGTGCCAGCAGCTTGGGACAGAACAATGAGCAGTTCTTC. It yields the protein CASSLGQNNEQFF.

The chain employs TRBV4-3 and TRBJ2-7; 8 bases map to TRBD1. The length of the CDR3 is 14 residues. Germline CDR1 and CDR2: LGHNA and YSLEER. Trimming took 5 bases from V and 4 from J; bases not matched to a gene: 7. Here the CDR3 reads CASSVAGGEYEQYF. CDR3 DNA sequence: TGCGCCAGCAGCGTCGCAGGGGGCGAATACGAGCAGTACTTC.

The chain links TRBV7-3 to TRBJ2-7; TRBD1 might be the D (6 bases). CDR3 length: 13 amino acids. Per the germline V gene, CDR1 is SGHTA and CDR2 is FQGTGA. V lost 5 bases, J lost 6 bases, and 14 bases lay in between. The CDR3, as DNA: TGTGCCAGCAGCCAACAGGGTCGGTCCGAGCAGTACTTC. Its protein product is CASSQQGRSEQYF.

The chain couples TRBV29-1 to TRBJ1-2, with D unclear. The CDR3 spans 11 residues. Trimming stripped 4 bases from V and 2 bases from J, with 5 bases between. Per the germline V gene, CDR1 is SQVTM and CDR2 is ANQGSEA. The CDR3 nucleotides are TGCAGCGTTGCTGAGAACTATGGCTACACCTTC. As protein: CSVAENYGYTF.

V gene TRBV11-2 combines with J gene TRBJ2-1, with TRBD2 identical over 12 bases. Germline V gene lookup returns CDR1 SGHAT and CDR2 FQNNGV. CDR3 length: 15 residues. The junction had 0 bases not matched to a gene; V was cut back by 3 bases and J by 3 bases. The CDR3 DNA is TGTGCCAGCAGCTTGGGACTAGCGGGCTACAATGAGCAGTTCTTC. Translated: CASSLGLAGYNEQFF.

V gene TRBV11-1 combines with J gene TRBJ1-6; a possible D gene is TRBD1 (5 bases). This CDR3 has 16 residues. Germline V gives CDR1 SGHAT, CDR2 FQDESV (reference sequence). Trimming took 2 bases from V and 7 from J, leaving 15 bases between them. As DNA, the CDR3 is TGTGCCAGCAGCTTATGGGGGATGCGTGAGAATTCACCCCTCCACTTT. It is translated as CASSLWGMRENSPLHF.

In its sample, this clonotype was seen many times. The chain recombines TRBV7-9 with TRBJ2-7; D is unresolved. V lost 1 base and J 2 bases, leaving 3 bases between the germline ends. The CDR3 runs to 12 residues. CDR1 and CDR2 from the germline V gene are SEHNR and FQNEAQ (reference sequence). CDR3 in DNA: TGTGCCAGCAGCTTAGGAACCTACGAGCAGTACTTC. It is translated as CASSLGTYEQYF.